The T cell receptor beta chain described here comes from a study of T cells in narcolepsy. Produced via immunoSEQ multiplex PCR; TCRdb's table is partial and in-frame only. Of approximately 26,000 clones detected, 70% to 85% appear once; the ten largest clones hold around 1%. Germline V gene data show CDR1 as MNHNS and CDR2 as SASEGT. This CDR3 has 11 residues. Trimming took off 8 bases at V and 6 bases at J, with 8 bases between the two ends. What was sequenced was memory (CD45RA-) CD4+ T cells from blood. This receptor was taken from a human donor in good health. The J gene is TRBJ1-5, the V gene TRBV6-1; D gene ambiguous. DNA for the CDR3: TGTGCCAGCGGCACCGGTCAGCCCCAGCATTTT. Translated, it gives CASGTGQPQHF.